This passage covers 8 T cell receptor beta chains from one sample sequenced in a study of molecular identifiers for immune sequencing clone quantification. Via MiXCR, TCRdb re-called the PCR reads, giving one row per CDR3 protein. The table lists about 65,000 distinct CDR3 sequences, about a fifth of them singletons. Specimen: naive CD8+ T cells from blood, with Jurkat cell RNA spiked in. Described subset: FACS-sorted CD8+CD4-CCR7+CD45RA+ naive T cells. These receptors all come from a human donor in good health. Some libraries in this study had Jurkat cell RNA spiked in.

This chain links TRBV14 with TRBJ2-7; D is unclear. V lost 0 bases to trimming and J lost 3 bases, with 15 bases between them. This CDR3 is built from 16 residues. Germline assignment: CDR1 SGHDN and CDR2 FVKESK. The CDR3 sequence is CASSQDRSDVDYEQYF. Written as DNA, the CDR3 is TGTGCCAGCAGCCAAGATAGGTCGGACGTCGACTACGAGCAGTACTTC. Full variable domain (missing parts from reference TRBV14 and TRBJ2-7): EAGVTQFPSHSVIEKGQTVTLRCDPISGHDNLYWYRRVMGKEIKFLLHFVKESKQDESGMPNNRFLAERTGGTYSTLKVQPAELEDSGVYFCASSQDRSDVDYEQYFGPGTRLTVT.

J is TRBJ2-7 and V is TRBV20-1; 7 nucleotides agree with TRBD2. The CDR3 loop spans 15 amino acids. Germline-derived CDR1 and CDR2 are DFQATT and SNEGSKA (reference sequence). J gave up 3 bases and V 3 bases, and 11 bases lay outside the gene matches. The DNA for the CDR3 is TGCAGTGCTAGTTCAACCCAGGGAGGGGACTACGAGCAGTACTTC. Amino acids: CSASSTQGGDYEQYF.

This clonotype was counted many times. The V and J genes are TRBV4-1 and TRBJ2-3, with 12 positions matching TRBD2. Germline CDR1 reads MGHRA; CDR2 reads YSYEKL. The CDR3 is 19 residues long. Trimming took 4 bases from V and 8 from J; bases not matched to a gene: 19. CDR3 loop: CASSLVNQRLAGVDSTQYF. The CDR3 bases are TGCGCCAGCAGCCTTGTCAATCAGCGACTAGCGGGAGTCGATAGTACGCAGTATTTT.

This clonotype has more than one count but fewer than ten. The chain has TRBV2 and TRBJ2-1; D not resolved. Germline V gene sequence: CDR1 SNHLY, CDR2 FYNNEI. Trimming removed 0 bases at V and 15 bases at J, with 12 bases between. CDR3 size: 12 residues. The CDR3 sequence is CASSEALSLAFF. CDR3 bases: TGTGCCAGCAGTGAAGCGCTGTCGCTCGCGTTCTTC.

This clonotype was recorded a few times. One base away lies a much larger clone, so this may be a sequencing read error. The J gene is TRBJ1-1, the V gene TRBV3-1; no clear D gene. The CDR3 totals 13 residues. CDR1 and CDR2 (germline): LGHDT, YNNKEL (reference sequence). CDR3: CASGQAGNTEAFF. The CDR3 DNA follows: TGTGCCAGCGGCCAAGCCGGGAACACTGAAGCTTTCTTT. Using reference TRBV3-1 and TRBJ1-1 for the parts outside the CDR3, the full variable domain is DTAVSQTPKYLVTQMGNDKSIKCEQNLGHDTMYWYKQDSKKFLKIMFSYNNKELIINETVPNRFSPKSPDKAHLNLHINSLELGDSAVYFCASGQAGNTEAFFGQGTRLTVV.

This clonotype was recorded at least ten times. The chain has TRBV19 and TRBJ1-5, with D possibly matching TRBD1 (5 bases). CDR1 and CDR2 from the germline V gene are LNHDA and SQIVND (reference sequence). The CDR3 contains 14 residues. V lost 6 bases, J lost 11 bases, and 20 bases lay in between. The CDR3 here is CASSGDSNYRTQHF. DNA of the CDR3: TGTGCCAGTAGCGGCGACAGTAACTATCGGACCCAGCATTTT.

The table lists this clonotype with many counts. The CDR3 coding sequence is TGTGCCTGGAGTGTACCCGGTTGGGGCGGCTACACCTTC. Protein: CAWSVPGWGGYTF. The chain carries TRBV30 and TRBJ1-2, with a possible D match to TRBD1 (5 bases). Per germline, CDR1 GTSNPN and CDR2 SVGIG (reference sequence). The V end was cut by 0 bases, the J end by 8 bases, with 13 bases between. The CDR3 contains 13 residues.

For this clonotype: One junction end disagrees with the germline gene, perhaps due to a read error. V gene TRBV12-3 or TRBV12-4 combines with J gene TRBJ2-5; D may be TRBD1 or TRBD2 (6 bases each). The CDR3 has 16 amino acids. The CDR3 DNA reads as TGTGTCAGCAGTTCGGGGGCTTCCTCTTACGGGGAGACCCAGTACTTC. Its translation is CVSSSGASSYGETQYF.